These 27 T cell receptor beta chains share one sample of origin, sequenced in a study of cytomegalovirus exposure and HLA in healthy donors. Amplification used 60 Vbeta primers and 13 Jbeta primers. TCRdb's copy holds only in-frame clones and misses some; the assay was immunoSEQ multiplex PCR. The sample yields tens of thousands of clones, of which the top ten take up over 3%. Input material: PBMCs. All receptors come from a female donor in good health and CMV-seropositive.

The chain employs TRBV28 and TRBJ2-2, with D hard to call. Germline lookup yields CDR1 MDHEN and CDR2 SYDVKM. CDR3 length equals 12 residues. Trimming pared 6 bases from V and 0 bases from J, leaving 2 bases between. The CDR3 nucleotides are TGTGCCAGCAGCTCGAACACCGGGGAGCTGTTTTTT. This encodes CASSSNTGELFF.

The chain has TRBV7-3 and TRBJ2-7; D is uncertain. With 0 bases removed from V and 5 bases from J, the gap between germline ends came to 8 bases. CDR3 length equals 13 residues. CDR1 is SGHTA and CDR2 is FQGTGA in the germline V gene. CDR3 coding DNA: TGTGCCAGCAGCTTAACTAGCATCCACGAGCAGTACTTC. Translated: CASSLTSIHEQYF.

The CDR3 is CASSLVGGYGYTF. The DNA of the CDR3 is TGTGCCAGCAGCTTAGTGGGGGGCTATGGCTACACCTTC. The chain combines TRBV7-2 with TRBJ1-2; weak D call: TRBD1 (5 bases). Germline V gives CDR1 SGHTA, CDR2 FQGNSA. This CDR3 has 13 residues. Trimming left V 1 base short and J 4 bases short, with 7 bases between.

The chain uses TRBV7-9 and TRBJ1-2; a possible D gene is TRBD1 (6 bases). The ends were cut back, 1 base at V and 6 bases at J, with 15 bases in the middle. Germline V gene sequence: CDR1 SEHNR, CDR2 FQNEAQ (reference sequence). This CDR3 is built from 15 residues. CDR3 sequence reads: CASSLEGGRWDGYTF. Written as DNA, the CDR3 is TGTGCCAGCAGCTTAGAAGGGGGAAGATGGGATGGCTACACCTTC.

This chain links TRBV27 with TRBJ2-7, with D possibly matching TRBD2 (5 bases). The CDR3 spans 14 residues. Trimming removed 5 bases at V and 2 bases at J, with 13 bases between. The germline CDR1 and CDR2 sequences are MNHEY and SMNVEV (reference sequence). The CDR3, as DNA: TGTGCCAGCAGTACCCCAGCGGACCCCTACGAGCAGTACTTC. Translated: CASSTPADPYEQYF.

The gene calls are TRBV29-1 and TRBJ1-3, with D possibly being TRBD1 (5 bases). With 4 bases removed from V and 16 bases from J, the gap between germline ends came to 17 bases. Germline assignment: CDR1 SQVTM and CDR2 ANQGSEA. This CDR3 contains 11 residues. CDR3 DNA sequence: TGCAGCGTTGCCGAAGCCGGGACTCGTTATTTT. Amino acids: CSVAEAGTRYF.

The V call is TRBV6-1, the J call TRBJ2-7; weak D call: TRBD2 (6 bases). This CDR3 comprises 14 residues. Germline V gene data show CDR1 as MNHNS and CDR2 as SASEGT. Trimming cost V 2 bases and J 4 bases, with 12 bases left between them. The CDR3 spells CASSEHGSLYEQYF. As DNA, the CDR3 is TGTGCCAGCAGTGAACACGGGAGCCTATACGAGCAGTACTTC.

V is TRBV27 and J is TRBJ2-1, with D possibly TRBD2 on 7 matching bases. Germline lookup yields CDR1 MNHEY and CDR2 SMNVEV (reference sequence). The CDR3 consists of 14 residues. The ends were cut back, 7 bases at V and 3 bases at J, with 13 bases in the middle. The CDR3 sequence is CASTRGGGYNEQFF. The CDR3 coding sequence is TGTGCCAGCACCCGGGGAGGGGGCTACAATGAGCAGTTCTTC.

This chain uses TRBV7-8 with TRBJ2-1, with 7 positions matching TRBD1. CDR3 length: 18 residues. J gave up 3 bases and V 2 bases, and 13 bases lay outside the gene matches. Germline CDR1 and CDR2: SGHVS and FQNEAQ. CDR3 DNA: TGTGCCAGCAGCTTAAGACAGGGTCACTACGACCTCTACAATGAGCAGTTCTTC. It translates to CASSLRQGHYDLYNEQFF. The full variable domain, in which reference TRBV7-8 and TRBJ2-1 provide the parts outside the CDR3, is GAGVSQSPRYKVAKRGQDVALRCDPISGHVSLFWYQQALGQGPEFLTYFQNEAQLDKSGLPSDRFFAERPEGSVSTLKIQRTQQEDSAVYLCASSLRQGHYDLYNEQFFGPGTRLTVL.

The chain is built from TRBV4-3 and TRBJ1-2; weak D call: TRBD1 (5 bases). The germline CDR1 and CDR2 sequences are LGHNA and YSLEER. Trimming left V 4 bases short and J 6 bases short, with 18 bases between. This CDR3 comprises 15 residues. For the CDR3, the DNA is TGCGCCAGCAGCCCCCCCCAGGCGGGAGGGGATGGCTACACCTTC. Residues: CASSPPQAGGDGYTF.

The CDR3: CASSAGLAGMGEQFF. The CDR3 DNA follows: TGTGCCAGCAGCGCGGGACTAGCGGGAATGGGGGAGCAGTTCTTC. The chain joins TRBV9 to TRBJ2-1; 13 bases match TRBD2. Germline V gives CDR1 SGDLS, CDR2 YYNGEE. With V trimmed by 3 bases and J by 10 bases, 7 bases remained unmatched. The CDR3 consists of 15 residues.

The chain recombines TRBV29-1 with TRBJ2-7; 7 nucleotides align to TRBD2. V lost 2 bases and J lost 4; bases outside the gene matches: 11. Germline CDR1 is SQVTM and CDR2 is ANQGSEA. The CDR3 has 15 amino acids. For the CDR3, the DNA is TGCAGCGTTGAATCCGCTAGCGGAGCAGCGTACGAGCAGTACTTC. It codes for CSVESASGAAYEQYF.

This sequence joins TRBV5-1 and TRBJ2-5, with unresolved D. Germline V gene sequence: CDR1 SGHRS, CDR2 YFSETQ. Trimming left V 1 base short and J 4 bases short, with 11 bases between. The CDR3 runs to 14 residues. CDR3 in amino acids: CASSLIGQIETQYF. The CDR3, as DNA: TGCGCCAGCAGCTTGATTGGGCAGATAGAGACCCAGTACTTC.

For the CDR3, the DNA is TGCGCCAGCAGCCAAGATCGGTTTCAGCCCCAGCATTTT. This encodes CASSQDRFQPQHF. The V gene is TRBV4-3, the J gene TRBJ1-5; the D is unclear. Per germline, CDR1 LGHNA and CDR2 YSLEER. The CDR3 contains 13 residues. Trimming left V 0 bases short and J 6 bases short, with 6 bases between.

The CDR3 DNA follows: TGTGCCAGCTGGACAGGGAGGCCCCTCTATGGCTACACCTTC. It specifies CASWTGRPLYGYTF. This chain links TRBV19 with TRBJ1-2; 8 bases are shared with TRBD1. The CDR3 covers 14 residues. With 9 bases clipped from V and 4 bases from J, the junction kept 10 bases outside the gene matches. Looked up from germline, CDR1 is LNHDA and CDR2 is SQIVND (reference sequence).

The gene calls are TRBV7-2 and TRBJ1-1; TRBD1 is a possible D gene (6 bases). Germline assignment: CDR1 SGHTA and CDR2 FQGNSA. This CDR3 has 14 residues. V gave up 3 bases and J gave up 2 bases, with 10 bases separating them. Written as DNA, the CDR3 is TGTGCCAGCAGCTTTAACAGGGCTAACACTGAAGCTTTCTTT. As protein: CASSFNRANTEAFF.

This rearrangement joins TRBV7-9 to TRBJ1-1; D gene ambiguous. The CDR3 covers 14 residues. The ends were cut back, 11 bases at V and 7 bases at J, with 23 bases in the middle. The germline V gene encodes CDR1 SEHNR and CDR2 FQNEAQ (reference sequence). CDR3 amino acids: CAAGSGFLIDEAFF. The CDR3 coding sequence is TGTGCCGCCGGGTCCGGGTTTTTAATAGATGAAGCTTTCTTT.

The chain employs TRBV5-1 and TRBJ2-2; D is uncertain. The V and J ends lost 1 base and 4 bases respectively, with 11 bases between them. This CDR3 contains 15 residues. Germline V gene data show CDR1 as SGHRS and CDR2 as YFSETQ. CDR3 DNA: TGCGCCAGCAGCTTGCCCGGGTCCGGCACCGGGGAGCTGTTTTTT. This encodes CASSLPGSGTGELFF.

Worth noting for this clone: The junction departs from the called germline gene at one end, perhaps through a read error. The J gene is TRBJ2-5, the V gene TRBV18, with 8 bases identical to TRBD1. The CDR3 loop spans 14 amino acids. Germline V gives CDR1 KGHSH, CDR2 LQKENI. CDR3 protein: CASSSDRVRENQYF. The CDR3 region has the DNA TGTGCCAGCTCGTCGGACAGGGTCCGGGAGAACCAGTACTTC.

The chain links TRBV6-6 to TRBJ2-7; D possibly corresponds to TRBD2 (6 bases). The CDR3 totals 14 residues. Looked up from germline, CDR1 is MNHNY and CDR2 is SVGAGI (reference sequence). Trimming stripped 7 bases from V and 3 bases from J, with 16 bases between. CDR3 DNA: TGTGCCAGCATAATGGGGGGTTCGCGCTACGAGCAGTACTTC. Translation gives CASIMGGSRYEQYF.

On this clone itself: At one of its ends the junction is not consistent with the germline gene, which may arise from a read error. Other DNA sequences in this specimen translate into the identical CDR3. This chain joins TRBV6-5 and TRBJ1-6, with TRBD1 matching over 7 bases. CDR3 size: 15 residues. Germline lookup yields CDR1 MNHEY and CDR2 SVGAGI. In nucleotides, the CDR3 is TGTGCCAGCAGTTACTCGATTCAGGGGGACTCACCCCTACACTTT. Amino acid sequence: CASSYSIQGDSPLHF.

The chain employs TRBV4-1 and TRBJ2-4, with D uncertain. V lost 3 bases and J 6 bases, leaving 12 bases between the germline ends. The germline CDR1 and CDR2 sequences are MGHRA and YSYEKL. The CDR3 loop spans 14 amino acids. The CDR3 protein is CASSHQFSPNIQYF. CDR3 bases: TGCGCCAGCAGCCACCAGTTCAGTCCAAACATTCAGTACTTC.

The V gene is TRBV28, the J gene TRBJ1-4; D gene ambiguous. The germline gives CDR1 MDHEN, CDR2 SYDVKM. V lost 7 bases and J lost 11, with 23 bases in between. The CDR3 has 15 amino acids. The CDR3 bases are TGTGCCAGCACATCGGGTGGATCACAAATGAGGAAACTGTTTTTT. It translates to CASTSGGSQMRKLFF.

The J gene is TRBJ2-5, the V gene TRBV27, with 8 bases that match TRBD2. V lost 3 bases and J lost 5; bases outside the gene matches: 11. Germline assignment: CDR1 MNHEY and CDR2 SMNVEV (reference sequence). The CDR3 is made up of 16 amino acids. CDR3 protein: CASSFRQAGVGETQYF. The CDR3 DNA follows: TGTGCCAGCAGTTTCCGTCAAGCGGGAGTGGGGGAGACCCAGTACTTC.

The gene calls are TRBV4-3 and TRBJ1-6; 8 bases map to TRBD1. Trimming cost V 4 bases and J 6 bases; bases outside gene matches: 5. The germline V gene encodes CDR1 LGHNA and CDR2 YSLEER. The CDR3 has 15 amino acids. The CDR3 sequence is CASSRYGQGNSPLHF. Written as DNA, the CDR3 is TGCGCCAGCAGCCGCTACGGACAGGGTAATTCACCCCTCCACTTT.

DNA for the CDR3: TGTGCCACCAGCAGAACCAAGACAGGAGACTATGGCTACACCTTC. Its translation is CATSRTKTGDYGYTF. The V and J genes are TRBV15 and TRBJ1-2; D possibly corresponds to TRBD1 (6 bases). The CDR3 has 15 amino acids. V was cut by 2 bases and J by 3 bases, with 13 bases left in between. The V gene's germline CDR1 is LNHNV and CDR2 YYDKDF (reference sequence).

The J gene is TRBJ2-2, the V gene TRBV28, with D unclear. The CDR3 totals 14 residues. Germline CDR1 is MDHEN and CDR2 is SYDVKM. Trimming removed 2 bases at V and 8 bases at J, with 12 bases between. DNA of the CDR3: TGTGCCAGCAGTTTAACAGAACGGATGGGGGAGCTGTTTTTT. Amino acids: CASSLTERMGELFF.